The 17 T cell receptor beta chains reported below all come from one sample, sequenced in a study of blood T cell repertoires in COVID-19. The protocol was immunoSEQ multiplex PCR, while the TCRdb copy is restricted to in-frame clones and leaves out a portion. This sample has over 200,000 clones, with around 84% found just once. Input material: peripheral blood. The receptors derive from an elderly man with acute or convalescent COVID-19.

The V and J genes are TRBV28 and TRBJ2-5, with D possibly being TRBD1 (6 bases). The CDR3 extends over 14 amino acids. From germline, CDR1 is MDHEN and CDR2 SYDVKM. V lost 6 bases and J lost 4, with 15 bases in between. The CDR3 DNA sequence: TGTGCCAGCAGCCTTACAGGGCCCCCAGAGACCCAGTACTTC. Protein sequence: CASSLTGPPETQYF. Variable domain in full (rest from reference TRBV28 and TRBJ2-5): DVKVTQSSRYLVKRTGEKVFLECVQDMDHENMFWYRQDPGLGLRLIYFSYDVKMKEKGDIPEGYSVSREKKERFSLILESASTNQTSMYLCASSLTGPPETQYFGPGTRLLVL.

This CDR3 is CASSIALNSNQPQHF. DNA of the CDR3: TGTGCCAGTAGTATAGCACTAAATAGCAATCAGCCCCAGCATTTT. This chain connects TRBV19 to TRBJ1-5, with D hard to call. Between the trimmed V and J ends, which lost 1 base and 0 bases, there was a span of 7 bases. This CDR3 has 15 amino acids. The germline V gene encodes CDR1 LNHDA and CDR2 SQIVND (reference sequence).

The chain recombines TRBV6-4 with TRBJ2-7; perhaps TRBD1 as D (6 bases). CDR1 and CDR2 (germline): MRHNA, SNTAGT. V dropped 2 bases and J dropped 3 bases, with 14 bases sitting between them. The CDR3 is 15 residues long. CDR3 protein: CASSDGRGFFYEQYF. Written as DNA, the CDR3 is TGTGCCAGCAGTGACGGCAGGGGCTTCTTCTACGAGCAGTACTTC.

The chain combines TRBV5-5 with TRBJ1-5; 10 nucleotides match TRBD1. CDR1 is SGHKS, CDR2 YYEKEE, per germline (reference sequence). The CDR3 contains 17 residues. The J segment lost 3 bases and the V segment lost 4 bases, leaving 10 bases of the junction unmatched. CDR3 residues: CASSPRGGQGSNQPQHF. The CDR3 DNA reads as TGTGCCAGCAGCCCTAGGGGGGGACAGGGGTCCAATCAGCCCCAGCATTTT.

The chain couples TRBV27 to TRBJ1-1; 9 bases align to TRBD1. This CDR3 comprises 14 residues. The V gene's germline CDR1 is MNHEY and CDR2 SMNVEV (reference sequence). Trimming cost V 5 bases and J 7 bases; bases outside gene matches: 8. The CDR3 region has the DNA TGTGCCAGCAGTCCAGGGGACAGGGACAATGAAGCTTTCTTT. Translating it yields CASSPGDRDNEAFF.

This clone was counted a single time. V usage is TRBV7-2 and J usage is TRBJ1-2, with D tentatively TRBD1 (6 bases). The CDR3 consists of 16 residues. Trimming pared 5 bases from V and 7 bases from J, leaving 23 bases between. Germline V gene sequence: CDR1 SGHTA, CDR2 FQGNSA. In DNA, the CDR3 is TGTGCCAGCAGCCCCACATACAGGGAACTGAGGGCTGGCTACACCTTC. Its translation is CASSPTYRELRAGYTF. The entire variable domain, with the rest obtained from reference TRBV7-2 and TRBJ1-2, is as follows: GAGVSQSPSNKVTEKGKDVELRCDPISGHTALYWYRQSLGQGLEFLIYFQGNSAPDKSGLPSDRFSAERTGGSVSTLTIQRTQQEDSAVYLCASSPTYRELRAGYTFGSGTRLTVV.

CDR3 in DNA: TGTGCCAGTAGTATCGGACAGGGGAGAGATACGCAGTATTTT. As protein: CASSIGQGRDTQYF. This chain uses TRBV19 with TRBJ2-3, with 9 bases fitting TRBD1. Trimming removed 3 bases from V and 5 bases from J; junction bases left unmatched: 3. This CDR3 comprises 14 residues. Germline CDR1 and CDR2: LNHDA and SQIVND (reference sequence). Supplemented by reference TRBV19 and TRBJ2-3, the full variable domain reads DGGITQSPKYLFRKEGQNVTLSCEQNLNHDAMYWYRQDPGQGLRLIYYSQIVNDFQKGDIAEGYSVSREKKESFPLTVTSAQKNPTAFYLCASSIGQGRDTQYFGPGTRLTVL.

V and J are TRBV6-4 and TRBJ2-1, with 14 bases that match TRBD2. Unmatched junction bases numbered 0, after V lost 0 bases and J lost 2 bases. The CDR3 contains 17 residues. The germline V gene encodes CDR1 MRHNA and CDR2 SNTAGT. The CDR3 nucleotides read TGTGCCAGCAGTGACTCGGGACTAGCGGGAGCCTACAATGAGCAGTTCTTC. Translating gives CASSDSGLAGAYNEQFF.

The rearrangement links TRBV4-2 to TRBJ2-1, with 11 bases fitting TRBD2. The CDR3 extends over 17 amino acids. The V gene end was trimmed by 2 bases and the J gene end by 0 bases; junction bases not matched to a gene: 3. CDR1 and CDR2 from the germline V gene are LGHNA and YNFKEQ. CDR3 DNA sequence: TGTGCCAGCAGCCAAACCCTAGCGGGAGGCTCCTACAATGAGCAGTTCTTC. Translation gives CASSQTLAGGSYNEQFF.

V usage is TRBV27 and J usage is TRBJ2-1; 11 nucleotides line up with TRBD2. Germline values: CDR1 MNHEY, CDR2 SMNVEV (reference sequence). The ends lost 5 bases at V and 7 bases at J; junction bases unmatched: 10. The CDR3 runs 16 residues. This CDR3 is CASSPWRSGRGNEQFF. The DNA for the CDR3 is TGTGCCAGCAGTCCTTGGCGTAGCGGGAGGGGGAATGAGCAGTTCTTC.

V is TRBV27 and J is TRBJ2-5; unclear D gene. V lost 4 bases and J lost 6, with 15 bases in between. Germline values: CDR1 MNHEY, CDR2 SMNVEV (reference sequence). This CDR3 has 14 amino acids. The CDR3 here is CASSSPLQAKTQYF. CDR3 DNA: TGTGCCAGCAGTTCCCCACTCCAGGCCAAGACCCAGTACTTC.

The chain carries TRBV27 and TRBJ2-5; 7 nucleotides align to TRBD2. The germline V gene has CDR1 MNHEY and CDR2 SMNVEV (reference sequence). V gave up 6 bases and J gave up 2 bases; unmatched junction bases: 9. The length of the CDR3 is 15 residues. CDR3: CASRRGDGIQETQYF. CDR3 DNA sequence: TGTGCCAGCAGACGGGGGGACGGGATACAAGAGACCCAGTACTTC.

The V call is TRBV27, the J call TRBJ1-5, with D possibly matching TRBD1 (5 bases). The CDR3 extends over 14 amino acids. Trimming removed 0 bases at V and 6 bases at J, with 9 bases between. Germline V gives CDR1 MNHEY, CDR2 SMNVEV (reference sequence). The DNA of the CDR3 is TGTGCCAGCAGTTTATCGGGGGAGGCTCAGCCCCAGCATTTT. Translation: CASSLSGEAQPQHF.

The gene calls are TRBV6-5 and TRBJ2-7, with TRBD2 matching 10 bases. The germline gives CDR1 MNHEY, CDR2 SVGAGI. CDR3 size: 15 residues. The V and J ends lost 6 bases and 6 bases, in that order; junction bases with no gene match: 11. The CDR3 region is CASSVSGRAFSEQYV. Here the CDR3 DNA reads TGTGCCAGCAGCGTAAGCGGGAGGGCCTTTAGCGAGCAGTACGTC.

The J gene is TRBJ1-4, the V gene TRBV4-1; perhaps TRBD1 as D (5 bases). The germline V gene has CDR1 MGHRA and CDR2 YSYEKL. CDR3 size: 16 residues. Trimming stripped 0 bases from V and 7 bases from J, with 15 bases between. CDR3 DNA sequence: TGCGCCAGCAGCCAAGAGGGTGGGTTGGGGGGTGAAAAACTGTTTTTT. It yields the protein CASSQEGGLGGEKLFF.

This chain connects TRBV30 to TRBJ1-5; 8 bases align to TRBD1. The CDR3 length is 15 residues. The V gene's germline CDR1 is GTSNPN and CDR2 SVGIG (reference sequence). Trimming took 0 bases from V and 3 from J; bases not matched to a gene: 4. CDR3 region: CAWSVGQANNQPQHF. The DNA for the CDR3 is TGTGCCTGGAGTGTGGGACAGGCGAACAATCAGCCCCAGCATTTT.

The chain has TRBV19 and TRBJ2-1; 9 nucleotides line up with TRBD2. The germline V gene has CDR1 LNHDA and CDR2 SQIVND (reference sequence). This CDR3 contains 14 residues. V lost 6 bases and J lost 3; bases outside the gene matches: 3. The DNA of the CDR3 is TGTGCCAGTAGGCCTAGCGGGATCTACAATGAGCAGTTCTTC. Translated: CASRPSGIYNEQFF.